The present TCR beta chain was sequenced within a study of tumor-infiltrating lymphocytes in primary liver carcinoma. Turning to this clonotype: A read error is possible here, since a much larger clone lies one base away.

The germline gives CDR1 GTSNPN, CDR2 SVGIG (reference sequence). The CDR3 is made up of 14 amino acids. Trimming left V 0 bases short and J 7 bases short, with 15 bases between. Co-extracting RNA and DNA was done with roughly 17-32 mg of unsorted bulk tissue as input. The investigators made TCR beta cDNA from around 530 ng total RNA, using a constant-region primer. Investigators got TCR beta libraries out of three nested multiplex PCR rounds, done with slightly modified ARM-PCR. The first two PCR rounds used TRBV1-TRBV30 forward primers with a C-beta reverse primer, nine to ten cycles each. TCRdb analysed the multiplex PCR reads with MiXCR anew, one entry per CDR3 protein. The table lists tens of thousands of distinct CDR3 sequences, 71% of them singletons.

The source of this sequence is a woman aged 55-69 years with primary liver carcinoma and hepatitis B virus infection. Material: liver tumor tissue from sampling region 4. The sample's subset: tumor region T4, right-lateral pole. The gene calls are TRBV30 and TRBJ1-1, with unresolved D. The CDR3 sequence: CAWSVGWDYDEAFF. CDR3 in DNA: TGTGCCTGGAGTGTGGGCTGGGATTATGATGAAGCTTTCTTT.